The 21 T cell receptor beta chains presented below share a single source sample, sequenced in a study of T-cell reconstitution after alpha-beta-depleted transplantation in children. Using unique molecular identifiers, the investigators prepared the TCRbeta library. Via MiXCR, TCRdb re-called the PCR reads, giving one row per CDR3 protein. This sample yields hundreds of thousands of distinct CDR3 sequences, of which 16% are seen a single time; under 1.2% belongs to the top ten. The specimen was PBMCs from the stem cell graft donor, collected from the stem cell graft. The receptors stem from a human donor who donated a stem cell graft to a child with acute myeloid leukemia.

This clonotype occurred many times. The chain carries TRBV20-1 and TRBJ2-5; 9 bases are shared with TRBD1. The CDR3 runs 13 residues. The V gene's germline CDR1 is DFQATT and CDR2 SNEGSKA (reference sequence). V gave up 6 bases and J gave up 2 bases; unmatched junction bases: 4. CDR3 nucleotides: TGCAGTGCAATGACAGGGGGGCAAGAGACCCAGTACTTC. Amino acid sequence: CSAMTGGQETQYF.

The chain carries TRBV7-9 and TRBJ2-2; no firm D call. This CDR3 has 13 amino acids. Looked up from germline, CDR1 is SEHNR and CDR2 is FQNEAQ (reference sequence). Between the trimmed V and J ends, which lost 4 bases and 5 bases, there was a span of 8 bases. Here the CDR3 DNA reads TGTGCCAGCAGCTCCGTCCAAACCGGGGAGCTGTTTTTT. It is translated as CASSSVQTGELFF. Using reference TRBV7-9 and TRBJ2-2 for the parts outside the CDR3, the full variable domain is DTGVSQNPRHKITKRGQNVTFRCDPISEHNRLYWYRQTLGQGPEFLTYFQNEAQLEKSRLLSDRFSAERPKGSFSTLEIQRTEQGDSAMYLCASSSVQTGELFFGEGSRLTVL.

The chain employs TRBV20-1 and TRBJ1-4; 10 bases fit TRBD1. This CDR3 has 16 amino acids. V lost 2 bases to trimming and J lost 3 bases; unmatched junction nucleotides: 6. Germline loops: CDR1 DFQATT, CDR2 SNEGSKA (reference sequence). CDR3 nucleotide sequence: TGCAGTGCTAGAAGACAGGGGGCGCAGGCTAATGAAAAACTGTTTTTT. Encoded protein: CSARRQGAQANEKLFF.

This clonotype has at least ten counts. The genes are TRBV24-1 and TRBJ1-2; D gene uncertain. V was clipped by 6 bases and J by 1 base, with 5 bases between them. The CDR3 sequence is 12 residues long. The V gene's germline CDR1 is KGHDR and CDR2 SFDVKD. Here the CDR3 DNA reads TGTGCCACCAGTAAGGGTAACTATGGCTACACCTTC. Its protein is CATSKGNYGYTF.

This clonotype showed up just a few times. The V gene is TRBV3-1, the J gene TRBJ2-3, with unresolved D. Looked up from germline, CDR1 is LGHDT and CDR2 is YNNKEL (reference sequence). Trimming removed 3 bases at V and 1 base at J, with 8 bases between. The CDR3 contains 14 residues. CDR3: CASSQGEGTDTQYF. CDR3 DNA sequence: TGTGCCAGCAGCCAGGGTGAGGGCACAGATACGCAGTATTTT.

This clonotype was seen many times. CDR3 in amino acids: CSARPGGTDTQYF. The CDR3 nucleotides read TGCAGTGCTAGGCCAGGGGGCACAGATACGCAGTATTTT. The chain joins TRBV20-1 to TRBJ2-3, with D possibly being TRBD1 (6 bases). Trimming took 3 bases from V and 1 from J, leaving 8 bases between them. Germline V gene data show CDR1 as DFQATT and CDR2 as SNEGSKA (reference sequence). The CDR3 runs to 13 residues.

This clonotype has just a few counts. The chain combines TRBV12-3 or TRBV12-4 with TRBJ1-3, with a tentative D call TRBD1 (5 bases). CDR3 length equals 14 residues. V gave up 5 bases and J gave up 1 base, with 9 bases separating them. This CDR3 is CASSVGASGNTIYF. The CDR3 bases are TGTGCCAGCAGTGTCGGGGCATCTGGAAACACCATATATTTT.

This clonotype was counted ten times or more. This sequence joins TRBV29-1 and TRBJ1-5; D is unresolved. Germline V gene sequence: CDR1 SQVTM, CDR2 ANQGSEA. This CDR3 contains 12 residues. The V gene lost 6 bases and the J gene lost 2 bases, with 8 bases spanning the gap. The DNA for the CDR3 is TGCAGCGTCAAGGACGGCAATCAGCCCCAGCATTTT. It yields the protein CSVKDGNQPQHF. Full variable domain (remainder filled in from reference TRBV29-1 and TRBJ1-5): SAVISQKPSRDICQRGTSLTIQCQVDSQVTMMFWYRQQPGQSLTLIATANQGSEATYESGFVIDKFPISRPNLTFSTLTVSNMSPEDSSIYLCSVKDGNQPQHFGDGTRLSIL.

In its sample, this clonotype was seen many times. This chain links TRBV20-1 with TRBJ1-2; weak D call: TRBD1 (5 bases). The CDR3 sequence is 15 residues long. Germline CDR1 DFQATT, CDR2 SNEGSKA (reference sequence). Trimming took off 0 bases at V and 1 base at J, with 12 bases between the two ends. The CDR3 coding sequence is TGCAGTGCTAGAGATCTAAGACAGAGTAACTATGGCTACACCTTC. It translates to CSARDLRQSNYGYTF.

This clonotype was found a few times. The gene calls are TRBV7-2 and TRBJ2-5, with 7 bases matching TRBD2. Germline V lookup: CDR1 SGHTA, CDR2 FQGNSA. V lost 0 bases and J lost 1; bases outside the gene matches: 8. This CDR3 is 17 amino acids long. CDR3 region: CASSLAGFGRRQETQYF. The DNA for the CDR3 is TGTGCCAGCAGCTTAGCGGGGTTCGGGAGGCGCCAAGAGACCCAGTACTTC. Combining the CDR3 with reference TRBV7-2 and TRBJ2-5 gives the whole variable domain GAGVSQSPSNKVTEKGKDVELRCDPISGHTALYWYRQSLGQGLEFLIYFQGNSAPDKSGLPSDRFSAERTGGSVSTLTIQRTQQEDSAVYLCASSLAGFGRRQETQYFGPGTRLLVL.

This clonotype was detected many times. This chain links TRBV24-1 with TRBJ2-3, with D perhaps TRBD1 or TRBD2 (5 bases each). Trimming left V 1 base short and J 3 bases short, with 10 bases between. The CDR3 covers 15 residues. Germline V gene data show CDR1 as KGHDR and CDR2 as SFDVKD. DNA for the CDR3: TGTGCCACCAGTGATTTAGGGACCTCAACAGATACGCAGTATTTT. Translating gives CATSDLGTSTDTQYF.

This clonotype occurred a few times. V and J are TRBV20-1 and TRBJ1-1; D uncertain. The V end lost 3 bases, the J end lost 0 bases, and 11 bases lay between the germline ends. Germline CDR1 DFQATT, CDR2 SNEGSKA (reference sequence). The CDR3 is made up of 14 amino acids. CDR3 nucleotides: TGCAGTGCTAGTGATCTACGGATGAACACTGAAGCTTTCTTT. Translation gives CSASDLRMNTEAFF.

This clonotype was recorded many times. The genes are TRBV20-1 and TRBJ1-5; 7 bases map to TRBD1. CDR3 length: 15 residues. CDR1 is DFQATT and CDR2 is SNEGSKA in the germline V gene (reference sequence). The V gene end was trimmed by 1 base and the J gene end by 2 bases; junction bases not matched to a gene: 5. Written as DNA, the CDR3 is TGCAGTGCTAGAGGGCAGGGGGGTGGCAATCAGCCCCAGCATTTT. This gives the protein CSARGQGGGNQPQHF.

This chain uses TRBV6-4 with TRBJ2-1; 9 nucleotides match TRBD1. The CDR3 has 13 amino acids. The trim removed 7 bases at V and 4 bases at J, leaving 2 bases unmatched. CDR1 and CDR2 from the germline V gene are MRHNA and SNTAGT. CDR3 bases: TGTGCCAGCATCGACAGGGGGTACAATGAGCAGTTCTTC. This translates into CASIDRGYNEQFF.

The chain carries TRBV24-1 and TRBJ1-5; D gene uncertain. Germline loops: CDR1 KGHDR, CDR2 SFDVKD. The CDR3 covers 15 residues. V lost 5 bases to trimming and J lost 0 bases, with 10 bases between them. The CDR3 DNA sequence: TGTGCCACCAGTGTGGGTAGCTATAGCAATCAGCCCCAGCATTTT. Protein sequence: CATSVGSYSNQPQHF.

The chain has TRBV27 and TRBJ2-1, with D perhaps TRBD2 (6 bases). Germline CDR1 is MNHEY and CDR2 is SMNVEV (reference sequence). The germline V and J ends were trimmed by 7 bases and 3 bases, with 16 bases remaining between them. The CDR3 extends over 15 amino acids. The CDR3 sequence: CASMNGGGNYNEQFF. The CDR3 DNA follows: TGTGCCAGCATGAACGGGGGAGGAAACTACAATGAGCAGTTCTTC.

This clonotype was recorded many times. The CDR3 loop is CGGLKGSGGITDTQYF. The CDR3 DNA is TGCGGGGGACTAAAAGGTAGCGGGGGGATCACAGATACGCAGTATTTT. The chain carries TRBV20-1 and TRBJ2-3, with 10 bases fitting TRBD2. Germline V gene data show CDR1 as DFQATT and CDR2 as SNEGSKA (reference sequence). This CDR3 contains 16 residues.

This clonotype was seen repeatedly, ten times or more. J is TRBJ2-5 and V is TRBV29-1, with D tentatively TRBD2 (6 bases). The CDR3 has 12 amino acids. The germline gives CDR1 SQVTM, CDR2 ANQGSEA. Trimming shortened V by 4 bases and J by 6 bases, and 12 bases separated the two germline ends. DNA of the CDR3: TGCAGCGTTGGAGAGGGGAGGAAGACCCAGTACTTC. This gives the protein CSVGEGRKTQYF.

This chain joins TRBV20-1 and TRBJ2-1; 8 positions match TRBD2. Germline-derived CDR1 and CDR2 are DFQATT and SNEGSKA (reference sequence). J gave up 9 bases and V 0 bases, and 13 bases lay outside the gene matches. The CDR3 consists of 16 residues. The CDR3 region is CSARERRAGGNREQFF. CDR3 DNA: TGCAGTGCTAGAGAAAGAAGGGCGGGGGGCAACCGTGAGCAGTTCTTC.

Of note for this clonotype: A much larger clone differs from this one at a single base, so this may be a read error. This chain connects TRBV10-3 to TRBJ1-2; 7 bases are a match to TRBD1. Germline assignment: CDR1 ENHRY and CDR2 SYGVKD. The CDR3 extends over 16 amino acids. V lost 3 bases, J lost 5 bases, and 12 bases stayed unmatched. The CDR3 coding sequence is TGTGCCATCAGTGACCCGGGACAGTGGCTCGTTTATGGCTACACCTTC. It translates to CAISDPGQWLVYGYTF.

This clonotype was picked up a small number of times. V usage is TRBV5-5 and J usage is TRBJ2-5; D gene ambiguous. Germline V gene sequence: CDR1 SGHKS, CDR2 YYEKEE (reference sequence). Trimming pared 6 bases from V and 5 bases from J, leaving 20 bases between. The CDR3 contains 15 residues. The CDR3 sequence is CASTLGLGILETQYF. CDR3 coding DNA: TGTGCCAGCACCCTAGGTCTGGGGATTTTGGAGACCCAGTACTTC.